This TCR beta chain was identified in a study of blood T cell repertoires in COVID-19. Study details: COVID-19 samples from acute and convalescent phases originated in the United States, Italy and Spain.

A Seattle source enrolled patients during active infection and followed them longitudinally. CDR1 GTSNPN and CDR2 SVGIG come from the germline V gene (reference sequence). V shed 0 bases and J shed 3 bases, with 9 bases lying between them. The CDR3 spans 14 residues. Sequencing used immunoSEQ multiplex PCR; TCRdb keeps in-frame clones, though not all of them. The data hold roughly 120,000 clones, with 80% to 95% observed a single time. The chain is built from TRBV30 and TRBJ1-3; D is perhaps TRBD1 (6 bases). The sequence was obtained from a man between 45 and 60 years old with COVID-19, enrolled during active disease. Sequenced sample: peripheral blood. CDR3 amino acids: CAWSVQGSGNTIYF. The CDR3 DNA reads TGTGCCTGGAGTGTACAGGGAAGTGGAAACACCATATATTTT.